What follows is one TCR beta chain and its context. Its cognate antigen is unknown. This sequence may be a read error, since a much larger clone differs from it by one base. Other DNA sequences in the sample encode the same CDR3. CDR3 length: 14 amino acids. V shed 6 bases and J 2 bases; nucleotides not matched to a gene: 2. Germline V gene sequence: CDR1 SNHLY, CDR2 FYNNEI. The data belong to a study of beta chain features in type 1 diabetes. Regarding the study as a whole: VDJ junctions in type 1 diabetes patients carried more deletions and fewer insertions.

Expressed TCRB transcripts were sequenced because the entire RNA isolate underwent reverse transcription. Libraries were prepared by immunoSEQ multiplex PCR; TCRdb keeps only in-frame clonotypes and omits some of them. The sample lists around 290,000 clones, approximately 8.1% occurring once. Sequencing was carried out using central memory CD4+ T cells from blood. V gene TRBV2 combines with J gene TRBJ1-5; TRBD1 matches 9 bases. The receptor's source is a woman under 30 in good health. The CDR3: CASRGQGGNQPQHF. In DNA form, the CDR3 reads TGTGCCAGCAGGGGACAGGGCGGCAATCAGCCCCAGCATTTT.